This T cell receptor (beta chain) is drawn from a study of vaccination effects on CD4 cells after COVID-19. Turning to the study itself: Post-vaccine samples followed the second dose by a median of 72 days.

Overall study findings and caveats: Late post-vaccination, clones induced by infection and those induced by vaccine underwent marked clonal contraction.

The V and J ends lost 7 bases and 8 bases respectively, with 17 bases between them. Germline V gene lookup returns CDR1 LNHDA and CDR2 SQIVND (reference sequence). The CDR3 loop spans 13 amino acids. A word on this clone: Its antigen remains unidentified.

Pools of viral peptides were used by the ViraFEST assay to expand antigen-specific CD4+ T cells ahead of sequencing. Having been cultured for 10 days, the cells underwent CD4+ T cell isolation. It was two doses of either the BNT162b2 or mRNA-1273 vaccine that participants received. With 10 ug/ml peptides and 9 to 10 IU/ml IL-2, approximately 2.1 million PBMC per well were cultured. Researchers swapped half the medium for IL-2 medium on both days 3 and 7. The data were produced by immunoSEQ multiplex PCR, yet TCRdb's version contains in-frame clones alone and is incomplete. The sample holds about 22,000 clones; almost 70% are singletons and the top ten take approximately 8.2%.

The sequenced sample was CD4+ T cells from PBMCs cultured with SARS-CoV-2 spike peptides, obtained after COVID-19 vaccination. V usage is TRBV19 and J usage is TRBJ1-1; possible D gene TRBD1, 5 bases. This receptor was identified in a human donor who received a COVID-19 vaccine. The CDR3 DNA is TGTGCCAGTAATAATCAGGGAACCTACGAAGCTTTCTTT. Its translation: CASNNQGTYEAFF.